This TCR beta chain was identified during a study of Tregs in tolerant kidney transplant recipients. General observations from the study: Expanding Tregs on activated donor B cells appeared to best identify donor-specific TCRbeta clones. This study did not directly address biological reproducibility.

V shed 1 base, J shed 2 bases, and the junction held 4 bases outside the gene matches. Per germline, CDR1 MNHEY and CDR2 SVGAGI. The CDR3 consists of 16 residues. Assay used: immunoSEQ multiplex PCR; TCRdb lists only in-frame clones, some missing. The data show roughly 250,000 clones, about 86% seen once. Unstimulated Tregs (CD4+CD25+CD127-) and CD4+CD25- non-Tregs were sorted from PBMCs. Concerning this clone: Its antigen is unidentified.

The source is a human donor in good health. The sequenced material came from CD4+ T cells from blood. V is TRBV6-5 and J is TRBJ2-5, with 10 bases matching TRBD2. This CDR3 reads CASSYYSSGGQETQYF. Written as DNA, the CDR3 is TGTGCCAGCAGTTACTACTCTAGCGGGGGTCAAGAGACCCAGTACTTC.